Each of the 9 T cell receptor beta chains below was sequenced from the same sample in a study of blood T cell repertoires in COVID-19. Libraries were prepared by immunoSEQ multiplex PCR; TCRdb keeps only in-frame clonotypes and omits some of them. The data hold about 190,000 clones, with around 80% observed a single time. Sequenced sample: peripheral blood. The receptors come from a human donor in a cohort sampled during active COVID-19.

In nucleotides, the CDR3 is TGTGCCAGCAGTGTTGGACTAGCGGGAGTGGGGGAGCTGTTTTTT. Protein: CASSVGLAGVGELFF. The chain carries TRBV25-1 and TRBJ2-2, with TRBD2 identical over 13 bases. Germline CDR1 is MGHDK and CDR2 is SYGVNS. The CDR3 has 15 amino acids. V was clipped by 4 bases and J by 8 bases; unmatched bases: 4.

The CDR3 loop reads CASSLASGWFSEAFF. CDR3 nucleotide sequence: TGTGCCAGCAGCTTAGCTTCGGGGTGGTTTTCTGAAGCTTTCTTT. V gene TRBV7-8 combines with J gene TRBJ1-1; D remains unclear. The CDR3 contains 15 residues. The germline gives CDR1 SGHVS, CDR2 FQNEAQ. The V end was cut by 0 bases, the J end by 6 bases, with 14 bases between. Supplemented by reference TRBV7-8 and TRBJ1-1, the full variable domain reads GAGVSQSPRYKVAKRGQDVALRCDPISGHVSLFWYQQALGQGPEFLTYFQNEAQLDKSGLPSDRFFAERPEGSVSTLKIQRTQQEDSAVYLCASSLASGWFSEAFFGQGTRLTVV.

The J gene is TRBJ2-3, the V gene TRBV7-9; weak D call: TRBD2 (6 bases). Germline values: CDR1 SEHNR, CDR2 FQNEAQ (reference sequence). The CDR3 is made up of 14 amino acids. Trimming stripped 1 base from V and 6 bases from J, with 11 bases between. The CDR3 sequence is CASSLDVEGDTQYF. For the CDR3, the DNA is TGTGCCAGCAGCTTAGATGTGGAGGGCGATACGCAGTATTTT.

Here the CDR3 reads CASSRTRQGYTGELFF. CDR3 DNA sequence: TGTGCCAGCAGTCGAACCCGACAGGGGTACACCGGGGAGCTGTTTTTT. The chain couples TRBV6-6 to TRBJ2-2; 8 bases fit TRBD1. V was pared by 5 bases and J by 3 bases, with 8 bases of the junction left unmatched. The CDR3 covers 16 residues. Germline V gene sequence: CDR1 MNHNY, CDR2 SVGAGI (reference sequence).

The gene calls are TRBV11-3 and TRBJ1-1, with 7 nucleotides matching TRBD1. The V segment lost 8 bases and the J segment 2 bases; nucleotides outside the gene matches: 5. The CDR3 is 13 amino acids. CDR1 and CDR2 from the germline V gene are SGHNT and YENEEA. CDR3 nucleotides: TGTGCCAGCGGCGACAGGGAAAACACTGAAGCTTTCTTT. Its translation is CASGDRENTEAFF. Supplemented by reference TRBV11-3 and TRBJ1-1, the full variable domain reads EAGVVQSPRYKIIEKKQPVAFWCNPISGHNTLYWYLQNLGQGPELLIRYENEEAVDDSQLPKDRFSAERLKGVDSTLKIQPAELGDSAVYLCASGDRENTEAFFGQGTRLTVV.

This clone was seen a few times. Different DNA sequences within this sample yield the same CDR3. The genes are TRBV12-3 or TRBV12-4 and TRBJ1-3, with D maybe TRBD1 (5 bases). This CDR3 region has 13 residues. V gave up 6 bases and J gave up 4 bases, with 10 bases separating them. DNA for the CDR3: TGTGCCAGCAGCCGGGGGTCCGGAAACACCATATATTTT. Protein product: CASSRGSGNTIYF.

This clone was recorded once. The chain has TRBV6-4 and TRBJ2-2; 7 bases are a match to TRBD2. Germline V gene data show CDR1 as MRHNA and CDR2 as SNTAGT. This CDR3 is built from 13 residues. V trimming: 5 bases; J trimming: 3 bases; junction bases outside the gene matches: 0. The CDR3 region is CASSSGDTGELFF. The CDR3 coding sequence is TGTGCCAGCAGTAGCGGGGACACCGGGGAGCTGTTTTTT.

This clone was observed a few times. The chain carries TRBV7-6 and TRBJ2-3; 11 nucleotides match TRBD2. Trimming took 5 bases from V and 4 from J; bases not matched to a gene: 5. Germline V lookup: CDR1 SGHVS, CDR2 FNYEAQ. The CDR3 consists of 15 residues. DNA for the CDR3: TGTGCCAGCAGCCCTACTAGCGGGGGAGCAGATACGCAGTATTTT. Translation: CASSPTSGGADTQYF. Complete variable domain (other parts from reference TRBV7-6 and TRBJ2-3): GAGVSQSPRYKVTKRGQDVALRCDPISGHVSLYWYRQALGQGPEFLTYFNYEAQQDKSGLPNDRFSAERPEGSISTLTIQRTEQRDSAMYRCASSPTSGGADTQYFGPGTRLTVL.

This clone was found once. The chain recombines TRBV5-1 with TRBJ2-1, with D possibly TRBD2 on 6 matching bases. Germline CDR1 and CDR2: SGHRS and YFSETQ. Trimming pared 0 bases from V and 7 bases from J, leaving 14 bases between. The CDR3 contains 15 residues. In nucleotides, the CDR3 is TGCGCCAGCAGCTTGGAGGGTGCGGGATTGAATGAGCAGTTCTTC. This translates into CASSLEGAGLNEQFF.